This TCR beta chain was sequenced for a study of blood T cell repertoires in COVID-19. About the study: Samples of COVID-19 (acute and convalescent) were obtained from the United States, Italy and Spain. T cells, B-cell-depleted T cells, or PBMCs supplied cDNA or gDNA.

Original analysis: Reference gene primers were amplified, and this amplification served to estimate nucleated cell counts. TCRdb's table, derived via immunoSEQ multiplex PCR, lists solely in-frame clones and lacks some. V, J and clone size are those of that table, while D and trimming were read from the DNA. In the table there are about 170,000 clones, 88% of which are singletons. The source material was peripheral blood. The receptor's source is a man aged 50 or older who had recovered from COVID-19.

The CDR3 bases are TGTGCCAGCAGTTTGCGGCAGATCACAGATACGCAGTATTTT. Encoded protein: CASSLRQITDTQYF. This chain links TRBV6-5 with TRBJ2-3; the D is unclear. The CDR3 length is 14 residues. Trimming pared 4 bases from V and 2 bases from J, leaving 10 bases between. Looked up from germline, CDR1 is MNHEY and CDR2 is SVGAGI.